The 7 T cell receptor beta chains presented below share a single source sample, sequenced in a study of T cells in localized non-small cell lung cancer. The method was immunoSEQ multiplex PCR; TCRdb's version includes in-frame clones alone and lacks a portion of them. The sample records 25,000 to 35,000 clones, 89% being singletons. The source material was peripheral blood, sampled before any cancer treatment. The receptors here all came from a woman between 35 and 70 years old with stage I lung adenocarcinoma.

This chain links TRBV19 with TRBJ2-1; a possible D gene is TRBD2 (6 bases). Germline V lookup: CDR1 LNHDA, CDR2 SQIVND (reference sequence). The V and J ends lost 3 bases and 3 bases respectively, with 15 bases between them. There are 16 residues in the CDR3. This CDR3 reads CASSITSLSDYNEQFF. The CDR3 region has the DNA TGTGCCAGTAGTATTACTAGCCTTTCCGACTACAATGAGCAGTTCTTC.

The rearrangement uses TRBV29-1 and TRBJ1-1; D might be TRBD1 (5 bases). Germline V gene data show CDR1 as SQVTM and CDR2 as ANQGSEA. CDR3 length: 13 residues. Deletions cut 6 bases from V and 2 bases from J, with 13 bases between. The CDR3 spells CSVRQGLNTEAFF. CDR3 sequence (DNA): TGCAGCGTCCGTCAGGGCCTTAACACTGAAGCTTTCTTT. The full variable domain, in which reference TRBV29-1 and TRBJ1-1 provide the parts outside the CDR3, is SAVISQKPSRDICQRGTSLTIQCQVDSQVTMMFWYRQQPGQSLTLIATANQGSEATYESGFVIDKFPISRPNLTFSTLTVSNMSPEDSSIYLCSVRQGLNTEAFFGQGTRLTVV.

The CDR3 nucleotides are TGTGCCAGCAGCTTAGCGGTTGAGGAGCGGGCCCATGAGCAGTTCTTC. Translating gives CASSLAVEERAHEQFF. V gene TRBV7-6 combines with J gene TRBJ2-1; D possibly corresponds to TRBD2 (6 bases). The CDR3 spans 16 residues. Germline CDR1 SGHVS, CDR2 FNYEAQ. Trimming pared 0 bases from V and 8 bases from J, leaving 17 bases between.

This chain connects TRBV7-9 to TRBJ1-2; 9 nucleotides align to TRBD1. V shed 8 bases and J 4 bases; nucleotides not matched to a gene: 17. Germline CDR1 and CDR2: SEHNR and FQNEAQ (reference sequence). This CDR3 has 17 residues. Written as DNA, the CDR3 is TGTGCCAGCGCAACCGGGACAGGGACCATCGGGGGCTATGGCTACACCTTC. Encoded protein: CASATGTGTIGGYGYTF.

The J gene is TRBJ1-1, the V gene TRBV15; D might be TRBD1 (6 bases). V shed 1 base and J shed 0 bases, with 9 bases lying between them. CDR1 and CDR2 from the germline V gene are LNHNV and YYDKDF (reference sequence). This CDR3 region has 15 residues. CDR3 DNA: TGTGCCACCAGCAGAGTCACAGGGATGAACACTGAAGCTTTCTTT. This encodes CATSRVTGMNTEAFF.

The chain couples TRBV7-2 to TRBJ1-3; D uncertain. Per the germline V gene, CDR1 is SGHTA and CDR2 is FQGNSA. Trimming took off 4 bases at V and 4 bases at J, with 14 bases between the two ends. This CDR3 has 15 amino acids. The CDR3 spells CASSSYRESGNTIYF. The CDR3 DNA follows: TGTGCCAGCAGCTCCTACCGGGAATCAGGAAACACCATATATTTT.

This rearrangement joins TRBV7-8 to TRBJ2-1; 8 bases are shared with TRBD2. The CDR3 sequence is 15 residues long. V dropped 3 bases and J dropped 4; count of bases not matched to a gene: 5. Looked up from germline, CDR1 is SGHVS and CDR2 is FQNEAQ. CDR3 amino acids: CASSFSGGQYNEQFF. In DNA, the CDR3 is TGTGCCAGCAGCTTCAGCGGGGGTCAGTACAATGAGCAGTTCTTC.